This entry concerns a single TCR beta chain. This entry comes from a study of blood T cell repertoires in COVID-19. Across the study: The United States, Italy and Spain supplied acute and convalescent COVID-19 samples. T cells, B-cell-depleted T cells, or PBMCs supplied cDNA or gDNA.

This CDR3 region has 10 residues. Trimming cost V 8 bases and J 8 bases, with 7 bases left between them. Germline V gene sequence: CDR1 LGHDT, CDR2 YNNKEL (reference sequence). As handled by the study authors: Amplification of reference gene primers provided the estimated nucleated cell counts. Sequenced by immunoSEQ multiplex PCR; TCRdb stores in-frame clones only, minus some. For V, J and clone size, that table is used; D and trimming come from the DNA. The sample yields some 300,000 clones, approximately 86% seen once. This TCR derives from a woman in her forties or fifties with active or convalescent COVID-19. Sample: peripheral blood. This chain connects TRBV3-1 (or the pseudogene TRBV3-2) to TRBJ1-5; D is uncertain. CDR3 sequence reads: CASYGEPQHF. CDR3 nucleotides: TGTGCCAGCTACGGAGAGCCCCAGCATTTT.